These 23 T cell receptor beta chains were sequenced from one sample in a study of cytomegalovirus exposure and HLA in healthy donors. Use of 60 Vbeta and 13 Jbeta primers characterized the PCR. Libraries were prepared by immunoSEQ multiplex PCR; TCRdb keeps only in-frame clonotypes and omits some of them. The top ten hold over 4.5% of the sample, which has roughly 130,000 clones, over 75% seen once. The source material was PBMCs. These TCRs come from a woman aged 35 to 49 in good health and CMV-seropositive.

The chain joins TRBV7-6 to TRBJ2-3; D not resolved. The V gene lost 5 bases and the J gene lost 1 base, with 4 bases spanning the gap. Germline V CDR1 and CDR2: SGHVS, FNYEAQ. The CDR3 loop spans 12 amino acids. CDR3 amino acids: CASSPGTDTQYF. The CDR3 nucleotides are TGTGCCAGCAGCCCCGGCACAGATACGCAGTATTTT.

This sequence joins TRBV12-5 and TRBJ2-7; 10 positions match TRBD1. The CDR3 is 14 amino acids. Germline V lookup: CDR1 LGHNT, CDR2 FRNRAP. The V segment lost 4 bases and the J segment 7 bases; nucleotides outside the gene matches: 7. For the CDR3, the DNA is TGTGCTAGTGGTTCGGGGACAGGGGTAGGGGAGCAGTACTTC. Amino acid sequence: CASGSGTGVGEQYF.

This chain joins TRBV5-6 and TRBJ1-4; 10 bases fit TRBD1. Trimming cost V 4 bases and J 6 bases; bases outside gene matches: 6. CDR3 length equals 15 residues. Per germline, CDR1 SGHDT and CDR2 YYEEEE. CDR3 residues: CASSKPGQGYEKLFF. In DNA form, the CDR3 reads TGTGCCAGCAGCAAACCGGGACAGGGGTATGAAAAACTGTTTTTT.

The chain is built from TRBV6-5 and TRBJ1-1, with 10 bases that match TRBD1. V trimming: 7 bases; J trimming: 4 bases; junction bases outside the gene matches: 6. Germline loops: CDR1 MNHEY, CDR2 SVGAGI. CDR3 length: 14 amino acids. CDR3 sequence (DNA): TGTGCCAGCACCCCGGGACAGGGGCCCACTGAAGCTTTCTTT. Its translation is CASTPGQGPTEAFF.

The chain combines TRBV11-3 with TRBJ2-2; TRBD1 matches at 8 bases. The CDR3 extends over 18 amino acids. Germline trimming cut 0 bases from V and 4 bases from J; bases unmatched to any gene: 10. Germline values: CDR1 SGHNT, CDR2 YENEEA. The CDR3 protein is CASSLDPTGAPSTGELFF. CDR3 coding DNA: TGTGCCAGCAGCTTAGATCCGACAGGGGCGCCGAGCACCGGGGAGCTGTTTTTT. The complete variable domain, with remaining parts taken from reference TRBV11-3 and TRBJ2-2, reads EAGVVQSPRYKIIEKKQPVAFWCNPISGHNTLYWYLQNLGQGPELLIRYENEEAVDDSQLPKDRFSAERLKGVDSTLKIQPAELGDSAVYLCASSLDPTGAPSTGELFFGEGSRLTVL.

The V call is TRBV7-9, the J call TRBJ2-5; weak D call: TRBD2 (5 bases). Trimming took 3 bases from V and 3 from J, leaving 11 bases between them. The germline gives CDR1 SEHNR, CDR2 FQNEAQ (reference sequence). CDR3 size: 14 residues. Here the CDR3 reads CASSLRAKEETQYF. CDR3 sequence (DNA): TGTGCCAGCAGCTTGAGGGCCAAGGAAGAGACCCAGTACTTC.

The J gene is TRBJ2-4, the V gene TRBV7-9; perhaps TRBD1 as D (5 bases). The V gene's germline CDR1 is SEHNR and CDR2 FQNEAQ (reference sequence). The CDR3 has 17 residues. The V end was cut by 2 bases, the J end by 0 bases, with 14 bases between. As DNA, the CDR3 is TGTGCCAGCAGCTTACCAGGGCAGCAAACAGCCAAAAACATTCAGTACTTC. Amino acid sequence: CASSLPGQQTAKNIQYF. The whole variable domain, remainder taken from reference TRBV7-9 and TRBJ2-4, is DTGVSQNPRHKITKRGQNVTFRCDPISEHNRLYWYRQTLGQGPEFLTYFQNEAQLEKSRLLSDRFSAERPKGSFSTLEIQRTEQGDSAMYLCASSLPGQQTAKNIQYFGAGTRLSVL.

The chain combines TRBV5-1 with TRBJ2-1; D is possibly TRBD1 (6 bases). Trimming stripped 4 bases from V and 8 bases from J, with 19 bases between. CDR3 length equals 15 residues. Germline values: CDR1 SGHRS, CDR2 YFSETQ. CDR3 in amino acids: CASSQGLLGGDEQFF. The CDR3 coding sequence is TGCGCCAGCAGCCAGGGGTTGCTAGGAGGCGATGAGCAGTTCTTC.

V is TRBV6-1 and J is TRBJ1-5; 7 bases map to TRBD1. The CDR3 is made up of 14 amino acids. V was clipped by 6 bases and J by 5 bases; unmatched bases: 7. CDR1 is MNHNS, CDR2 SASEGT, per germline. CDR3 DNA: TGTGCCAGCAGCCTACAGGGGATGGATCAGCCCCAGCATTTT. It encodes CASSLQGMDQPQHF.

The J gene is TRBJ1-1, the V gene TRBV6-5; perhaps TRBD1 as D (6 bases). Germline V CDR1 and CDR2: MNHEY, SVGAGI. The CDR3 sequence is 14 residues long. The V end lost 2 bases, the J end lost 1 base, and 8 bases lay between the germline ends. Written as DNA, the CDR3 is TGTGCCAGCAGTTACGTGACAGGGAACACTGAAGCTTTCTTT. It encodes CASSYVTGNTEAFF.

The rearrangement links TRBV21-1 to TRBJ1-5; TRBD1, the table's D call, was not compared with the DNA. TRBV21-1 is a listed pseudogene. The CDR3 has 17 residues. CDR3 sequence (DNA): TGTGCCAGCAGCATAAGACAGGACCCGAGGACAGGGCAGCCCCAGCATTTT. Protein: CASSIRQDPRTGQPQHF.

With regard to this clone: Other DNA sequences in the sample encode the same CDR3. This chain links TRBV18 with TRBJ1-3; D is uncertain. Germline V gene lookup returns CDR1 KGHSH and CDR2 LQKENI. The length of the CDR3 is 15 residues. Trimming cost V 3 bases and J 4 bases, with 13 bases left between them. Written as DNA, the CDR3 is TGTGCCAGCTCACCCCCCTCTTCCTCCGGAAACACCATATATTTT. Its protein product is CASSPPSSSGNTIYF.

The chain has TRBV5-1 and TRBJ2-1, with 7 positions matching TRBD1. The V gene's germline CDR1 is SGHRS and CDR2 YFSETQ. The CDR3 loop spans 17 amino acids. The V gene end was trimmed by 0 bases and the J gene end by 3 bases; junction bases not matched to a gene: 9. CDR3 in DNA: TGCGCCAGCAGCTTGGAAGGGGGCAGTATTATCTACAATGAGCAGTTCTTC. This gives the protein CASSLEGGSIIYNEQFF.

The chain uses TRBV19 and TRBJ2-2, with D perhaps TRBD2 (7 bases). This CDR3 contains 17 residues. Germline V gene sequence: CDR1 LNHDA, CDR2 SQIVND (reference sequence). Trimming shortened V by 7 bases and J by 0 bases, and 18 bases separated the two germline ends. The CDR3 loop reads CASNRLGGGANTGELFF. The DNA for the CDR3 is TGTGCCAGTAATAGACTGGGAGGGGGTGCGAACACCGGGGAGCTGTTTTTT.

The rearrangement joins TRBV5-6 to TRBJ2-5; 7 bases match TRBD2. In germline, CDR1 is SGHDT, CDR2 YYEEEE. This CDR3 has 13 residues. V lost 5 bases to trimming and J lost 4 bases; unmatched junction nucleotides: 5. The CDR3 nucleotides read TGTGCCAGCAGGCCCTGGGGGGGAGAGACCCAGTACTTC. Translation: CASRPWGGETQYF.

The chain recombines TRBV27 with TRBJ1-1; D unresolved. Germline V gene lookup returns CDR1 MNHEY and CDR2 SMNVEV (reference sequence). Trimming removed 7 bases at V and 1 base at J, with 10 bases between. CDR3 size: 13 residues. CDR3 DNA: TGTGCCAGCACCCCTAGACCGAACACTGAAGCTTTCTTT. Its translation: CASTPRPNTEAFF.

The CDR3 DNA reads TGTGCCAGCTATCGACAGGGTACCTACGAGCAGTACTTC. It encodes CASYRQGTYEQYF. The rearrangement joins TRBV6-1 to TRBJ2-7; the match to TRBD1 covers 7 bases. CDR1 and CDR2 (germline): MNHNS, SASEGT. The trim removed 8 bases at V and 2 bases at J, leaving 6 bases unmatched. The CDR3 runs 13 residues.

On this clone: One end of the junction varies from germline; a read error may be responsible. This CDR3 is also generated by other DNA sequences in the sample. The V call is TRBV7-9, the J call TRBJ1-2; 9 bases map to TRBD1. CDR3 length: 14 amino acids. Per germline, CDR1 SEHNR and CDR2 FQNEAQ (reference sequence). This CDR3 is CSSSLGQGNYGYTF. CDR3 in DNA: TGTTCCAGCAGCTTAGGACAGGGGAACTATGGCTACACCTTC.

The chain links TRBV7-9 to TRBJ2-3; 9 bases match TRBD1. The CDR3 is 16 amino acids. Germline CDR1 and CDR2: SEHNR and FQNEAQ (reference sequence). V shed 5 bases, J shed 4 bases, and the junction held 10 bases outside the gene matches. Written as DNA, the CDR3 is TGTGCCAGCAGCCCAAACCCGGGACAGGGCTCAGATACGCAGTATTTT. This encodes CASSPNPGQGSDTQYF. Combining the CDR3 with reference TRBV7-9 and TRBJ2-3 gives the whole variable domain DTGVSQNPRHKITKRGQNVTFRCDPISEHNRLYWYRQTLGQGPEFLTYFQNEAQLEKSRLLSDRFSAERPKGSFSTLEIQRTEQGDSAMYLCASSPNPGQGSDTQYFGPGTRLTVL.

The chain combines TRBV27 with TRBJ1-1; D is undetermined. CDR1 and CDR2 (germline): MNHEY, SMNVEV (reference sequence). Trimming shortened V by 3 bases and J by 1 base, and 9 bases separated the two germline ends. The CDR3 is 14 amino acids. The DNA of the CDR3 is TGTGCCAGCAGTTTGGCAGCGGAGAACACTGAAGCTTTCTTT. This sequence encodes CASSLAAENTEAFF.

This clone was seen just once. This chain joins TRBV5-1 and TRBJ1-1; TRBD1 agrees at 9 bases. The germline V gene encodes CDR1 SGHRS and CDR2 YFSETQ. The CDR3 totals 17 residues. J lost 0 bases, V lost 2 bases, and 8 bases had no gene match. CDR3: CASSFSDRGPMNTEAFF. As DNA, the CDR3 is TGCGCCAGCAGCTTTTCGGACAGGGGCCCCATGAACACTGAAGCTTTCTTT.

This chain uses TRBV7-9 with TRBJ2-2, with 11 bases matching TRBD2. Germline CDR1 and CDR2: SEHNR and FQNEAQ (reference sequence). The trim removed 4 bases at V and 6 bases at J, leaving 4 bases unmatched. The CDR3 contains 15 residues. The CDR3: CASSSTLAGAGELFF. The CDR3 DNA reads as TGTGCCAGCAGCTCGACACTAGCGGGAGCCGGGGAGCTGTTTTTT.

This clone was seen only once. The chain uses TRBV7-9 and TRBJ1-1; D remains unclear. The CDR3 runs 15 residues. Per the germline V gene, CDR1 is SEHNR and CDR2 is FQNEAQ (reference sequence). V was shortened by 1 base and J by 1 base, with 10 bases between the two germline ends. The CDR3, as DNA: TGTGCCAGCAGCTTAGGAAAATACACGAACACTGAAGCTTTCTTT. Translation: CASSLGKYTNTEAFF.